This T cell receptor beta chain is from a study of Ad26.COV2.S vaccination and SARS-CoV-2 variants. Study overall: COV1001, an Ad26.COV2.S trial, supplied this vaccine-arm donor. Ad26.COV2.S was injected intramuscularly once or twice, 56 days apart. Study results and caveats: Marked by substantial breadth, spike-specific CD8+ and CD4+ T cell responses were reportedly seen after vaccination.

Here immunoSEQ multiplex PCR was the method, and the copy in TCRdb shows in-frame clones only, minus some. The sample yields 300,000 to 350,000 clones, approximately 86% seen once. Notes on this clone: As yet, its antigen is unknown.

Treatment described: 15 to 20 received Ad26.COV2.S at low or high dose, single or two shots; about 5 received placebo; per-sample allocation not given. After the first vaccine or placebo injection, samples were drawn on day 63. This specimen consisted of peripheral blood, obtained in a trial of Ad26.COV2.S vaccine versus placebo. The clonotype was recovered from a person between 18 and 65 years old who received the Ad26.COV2.S COVID-19 vaccine or a placebo.

The CDR3 DNA sequence: TGTGCCAGCAGCTTCTCGCCAGGGGATGTCCACAATGAGCAGTTCTTC. Translating it yields CASSFSPGDVHNEQFF. J is TRBJ2-1 and V is TRBV7-3; weak D call: TRBD1 (6 bases). This CDR3 spans 16 amino acids. Per germline, CDR1 SGHTA and CDR2 FQGTGA. The V end was cut by 3 bases, the J end by 5 bases, with 17 bases between.